This entry is about one T cell receptor (beta chain). Antigen specificity is unknown. The CDR3 consists of 18 residues. The junction had 16 bases not matched to a gene; V was cut back by 1 base and J by 8 bases. Germline V gene data show CDR1 as PRHDT and CDR2 as FYEKMQ (reference sequence). 13 Jbeta primers and 60 Vbeta primers were used for the PCR. Profiling relied on immunoSEQ multiplex PCR, and the TCRdb table lists in-frame clones only, not all of them. The table includes roughly 190,000 clones, roughly 86% detected once. This specimen belongs to a study of cytomegalovirus exposure and HLA in healthy donors. The wider study: Roughly 170 million T cells yielded 117 million unique TCR beta sequences in earlier analysis.

General study results and limits: A later analysis reported that several of the most significant clusters appeared to be linked to common viral pathogens, among them Epstein-Barr virus. It was in a later analysis that TCR association rates were seen to vary by HLA locus, highest for DRB1 and lowest for HLA-C. Overall, approximately 150 TCR beta chains were annotated as cytomegalovirus-associated.

This sequence was found in a man aged 40-50 years in good health and CMV-seropositive. The V and J genes are TRBV13 and TRBJ1-2; 10 bases are shared with TRBD1. Material: PBMCs. Here the CDR3 DNA reads TGTGCCAGCAGCTTAGTTGCCTCGGCCAGACAGGGGGCAGGGGGCTACACCTTC. Protein: CASSLVASARQGAGGYTF.